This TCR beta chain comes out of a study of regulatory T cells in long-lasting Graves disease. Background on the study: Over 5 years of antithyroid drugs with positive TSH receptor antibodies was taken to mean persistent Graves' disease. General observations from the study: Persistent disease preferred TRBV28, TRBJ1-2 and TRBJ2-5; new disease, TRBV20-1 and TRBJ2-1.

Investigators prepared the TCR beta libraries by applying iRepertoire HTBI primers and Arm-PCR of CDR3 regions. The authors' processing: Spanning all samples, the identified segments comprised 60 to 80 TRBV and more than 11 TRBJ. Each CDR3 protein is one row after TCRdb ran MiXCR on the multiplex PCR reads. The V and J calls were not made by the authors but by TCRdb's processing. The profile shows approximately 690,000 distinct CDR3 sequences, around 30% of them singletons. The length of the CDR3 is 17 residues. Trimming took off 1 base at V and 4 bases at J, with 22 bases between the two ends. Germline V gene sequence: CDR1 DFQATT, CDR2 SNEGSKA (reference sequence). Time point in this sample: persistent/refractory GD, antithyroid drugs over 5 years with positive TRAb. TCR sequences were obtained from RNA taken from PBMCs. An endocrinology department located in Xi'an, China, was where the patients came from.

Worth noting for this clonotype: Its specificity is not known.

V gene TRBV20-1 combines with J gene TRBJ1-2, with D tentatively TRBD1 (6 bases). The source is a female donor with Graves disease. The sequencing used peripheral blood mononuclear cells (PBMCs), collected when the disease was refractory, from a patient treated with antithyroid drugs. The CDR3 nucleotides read TGCAGTGCTAGAGCGAGGGGGACACCTAACGAGGGCTATGGCTACACCTTC. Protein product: CSARARGTPNEGYGYTF.